This T cell receptor beta chain was sequenced during a study of T-cell reconstitution after alpha-beta-depleted transplantation in children. The CDR3 extends over 14 amino acids. The V end was cut by 2 bases, the J end by 5 bases, with 11 bases between. Regarding the study as a whole: In patients about two months after transplant, alpha-beta T cells reportedly arose from several hundred expanded graft clones. The study traced high day-60 TCRbeta diversity in some patients to surviving recipient T cells and thymic progenitors. T-cell numbers and diversity, one year after transplant, stemmed largely from T cells that were newly produced.

The authors prepared the TCRbeta library with unique molecular identifiers. TCRdb analysed the PCR reads with MiXCR anew, one entry per CDR3 protein. Seen here are about 980,000 distinct CDR3 sequences, about 30% observed once, and the top ten hold roughly 30%. On this clonotype itself: Its antigen is not identified.

V is TRBV12-3 or TRBV12-4 and J is TRBJ2-3, with D perhaps TRBD1 (6 bases). Sample: PBMCs, mostly from graft donor cells, taken 360 days after TCRalphabeta/CD19-depleted stem cell transplant. This TCR was recovered from a boy in the first two years of life who had a stem cell transplant for SCID, so the T cells may come from the graft donor. CDR3 protein: CASSLRQGKDTQYF. The CDR3 DNA is TGTGCCAGCAGTTTAAGGCAGGGGAAAGATACGCAGTATTTT.